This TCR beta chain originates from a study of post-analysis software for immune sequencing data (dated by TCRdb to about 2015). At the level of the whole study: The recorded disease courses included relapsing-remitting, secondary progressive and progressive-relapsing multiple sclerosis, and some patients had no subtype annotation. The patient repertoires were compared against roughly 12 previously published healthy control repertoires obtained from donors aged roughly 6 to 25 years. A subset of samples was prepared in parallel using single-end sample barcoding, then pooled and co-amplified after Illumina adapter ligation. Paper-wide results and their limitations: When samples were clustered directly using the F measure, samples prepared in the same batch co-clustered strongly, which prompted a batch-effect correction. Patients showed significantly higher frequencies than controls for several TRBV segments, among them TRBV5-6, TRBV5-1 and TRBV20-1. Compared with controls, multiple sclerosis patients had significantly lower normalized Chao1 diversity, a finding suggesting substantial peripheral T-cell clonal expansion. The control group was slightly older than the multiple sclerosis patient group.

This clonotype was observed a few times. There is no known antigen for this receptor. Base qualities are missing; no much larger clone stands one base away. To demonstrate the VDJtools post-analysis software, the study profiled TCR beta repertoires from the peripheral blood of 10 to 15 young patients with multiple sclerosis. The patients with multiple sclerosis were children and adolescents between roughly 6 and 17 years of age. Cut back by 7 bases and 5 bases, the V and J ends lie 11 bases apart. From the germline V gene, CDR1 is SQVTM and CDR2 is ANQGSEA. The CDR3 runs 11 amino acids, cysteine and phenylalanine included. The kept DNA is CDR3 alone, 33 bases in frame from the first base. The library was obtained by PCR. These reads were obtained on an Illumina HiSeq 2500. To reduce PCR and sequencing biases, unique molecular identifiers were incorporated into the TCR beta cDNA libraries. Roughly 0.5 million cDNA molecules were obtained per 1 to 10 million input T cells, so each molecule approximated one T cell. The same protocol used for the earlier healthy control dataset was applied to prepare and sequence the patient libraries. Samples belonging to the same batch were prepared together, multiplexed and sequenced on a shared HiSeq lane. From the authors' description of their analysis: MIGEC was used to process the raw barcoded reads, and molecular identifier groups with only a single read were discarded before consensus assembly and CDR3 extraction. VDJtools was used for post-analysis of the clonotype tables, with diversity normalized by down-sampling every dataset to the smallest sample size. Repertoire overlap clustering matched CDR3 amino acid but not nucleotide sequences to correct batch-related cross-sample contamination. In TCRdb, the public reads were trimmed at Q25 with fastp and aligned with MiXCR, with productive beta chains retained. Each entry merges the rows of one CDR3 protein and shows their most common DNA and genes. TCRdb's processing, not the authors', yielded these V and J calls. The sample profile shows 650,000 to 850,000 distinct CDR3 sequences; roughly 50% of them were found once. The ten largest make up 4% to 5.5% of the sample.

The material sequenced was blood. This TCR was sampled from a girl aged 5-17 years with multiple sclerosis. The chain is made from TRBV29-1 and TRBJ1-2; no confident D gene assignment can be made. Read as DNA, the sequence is TGCAGCGCTGGGCCCTCTTATGGCTACACCTTC. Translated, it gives CSAGPSYGYTF.